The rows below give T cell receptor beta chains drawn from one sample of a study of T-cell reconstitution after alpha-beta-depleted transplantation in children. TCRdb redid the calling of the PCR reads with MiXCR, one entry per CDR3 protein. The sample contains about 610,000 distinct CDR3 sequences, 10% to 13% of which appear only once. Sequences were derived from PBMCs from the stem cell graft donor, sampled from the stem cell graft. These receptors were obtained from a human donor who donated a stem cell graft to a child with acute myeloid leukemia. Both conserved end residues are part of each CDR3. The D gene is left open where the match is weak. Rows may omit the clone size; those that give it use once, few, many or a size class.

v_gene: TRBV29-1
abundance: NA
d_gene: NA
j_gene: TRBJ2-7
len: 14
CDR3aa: CSGSDTGGTYEQYF
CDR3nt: TGCAGCGGCTCGGACACCGGAGGAACCTACGAGCAGTACTTC

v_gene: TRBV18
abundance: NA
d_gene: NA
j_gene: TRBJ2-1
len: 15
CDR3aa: CASSPPAGELIGQFF
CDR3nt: TGTGCCAGCTCACCACCGGCAGGGGAGTTGATCGGTCAGTTCTTC

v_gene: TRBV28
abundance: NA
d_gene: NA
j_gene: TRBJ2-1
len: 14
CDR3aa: CASSLFVGNHEQFF
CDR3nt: TGTGCCAGCAGTTTATTTGTAGGGAACCATGAGCAGTTCTTC

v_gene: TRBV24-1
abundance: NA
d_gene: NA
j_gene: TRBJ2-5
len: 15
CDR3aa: CATSDLPGPTETQYF
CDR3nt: TGTGCCACCAGTGATTTGCCAGGGCCCACCGAGACCCAGTACTTC

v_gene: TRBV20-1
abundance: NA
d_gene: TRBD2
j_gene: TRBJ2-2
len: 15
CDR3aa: CSARLAGVRTGELFF
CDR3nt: TGCAGTGCTAGACTAGCGGGTGTCAGAACCGGGGAGCTGTTTTTT

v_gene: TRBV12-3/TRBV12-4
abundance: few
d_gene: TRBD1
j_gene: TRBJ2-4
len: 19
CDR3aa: CASTPLIGTGDLAKNIQYF
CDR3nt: TGTGCCAGCACCCCCCTCATCGGGACAGGGGATCTAGCCAAAAACATTCAGTACTTC

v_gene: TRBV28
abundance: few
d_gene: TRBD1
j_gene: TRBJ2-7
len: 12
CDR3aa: CASSSQGDEQYF
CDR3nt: TGTGCCAGCAGTTCCCAGGGGGACGAGCAGTACTTC

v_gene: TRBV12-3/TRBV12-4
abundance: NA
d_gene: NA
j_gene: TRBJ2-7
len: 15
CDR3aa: CASSPAATGWYEQYF
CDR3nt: TGTGCCAGCAGCCCCGCGGCTACCGGATGGTACGAGCAGTACTTC

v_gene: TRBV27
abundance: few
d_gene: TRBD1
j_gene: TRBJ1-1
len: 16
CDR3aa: CASSQRGQTMNTEAFF
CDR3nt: TGTGCCAGCAGTCAGCGGGGACAGACCATGAACACTGAAGCTTTCTTT

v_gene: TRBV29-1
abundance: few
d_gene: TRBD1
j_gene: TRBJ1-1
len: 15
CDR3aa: CSVIPGTGRATEAFF
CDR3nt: TGCAGCGTCATACCGGGGACAGGGAGAGCCACTGAAGCTTTCTTT

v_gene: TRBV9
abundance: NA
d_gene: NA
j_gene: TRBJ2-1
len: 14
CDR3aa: CASSVATTSGEQFF
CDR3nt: TGTGCCAGCAGCGTAGCTACGACTTCGGGTGAGCAGTTCTTC

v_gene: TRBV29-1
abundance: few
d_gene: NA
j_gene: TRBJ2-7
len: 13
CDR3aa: CSVMGSRSYEQYF
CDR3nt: TGCAGCGTTATGGGCAGTCGGTCCTACGAGCAGTACTTC

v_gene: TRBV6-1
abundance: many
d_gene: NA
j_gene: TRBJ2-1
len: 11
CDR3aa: CASTRATKQFF
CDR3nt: TGTGCCAGCACCAGAGCGACTAAGCAGTTCTTC

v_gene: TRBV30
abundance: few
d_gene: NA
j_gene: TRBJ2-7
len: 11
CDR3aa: CAWSGYYEQYF
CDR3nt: TGTGCCTGGAGCGGATACTACGAGCAGTACTTC

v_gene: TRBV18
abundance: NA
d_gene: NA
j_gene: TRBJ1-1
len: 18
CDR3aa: CASSPPPSSIRGNTEAFF
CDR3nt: TGTGCCAGCTCACCACCGCCGTCTTCGATTCGGGGGAACACTGAAGCTTTCTTT

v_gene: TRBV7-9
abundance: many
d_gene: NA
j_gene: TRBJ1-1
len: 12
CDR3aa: CASSRRDTEAFF
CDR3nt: TGTGCCAGCAGCCGTAGAGACACTGAAGCTTTCTTT

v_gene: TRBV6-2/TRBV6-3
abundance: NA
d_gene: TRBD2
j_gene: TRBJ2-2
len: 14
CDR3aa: CASSSGRFAGELFF
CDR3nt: TGTGCCAGCAGTAGCGGGAGATTCGCCGGGGAGCTGTTTTTT

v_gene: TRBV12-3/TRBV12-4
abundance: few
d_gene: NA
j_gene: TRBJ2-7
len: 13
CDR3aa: CASSLTGIREQYF
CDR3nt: TGTGCCAGCAGTTTAACAGGAATTCGGGAGCAGTACTTC

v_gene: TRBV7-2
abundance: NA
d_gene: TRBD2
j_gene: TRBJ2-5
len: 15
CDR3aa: CASSVSGRARETQYF
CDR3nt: TGTGCCAGCAGCGTTAGCGGGAGGGCCAGAGAGACCCAGTACTTC

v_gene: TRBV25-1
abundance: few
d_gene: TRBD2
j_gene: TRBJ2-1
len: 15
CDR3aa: CASRKPGLASNEQFF
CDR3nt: TGTGCCAGCAGGAAACCGGGACTAGCGAGCAATGAGCAGTTCTTC

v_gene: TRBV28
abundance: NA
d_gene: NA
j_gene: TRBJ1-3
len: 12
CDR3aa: CASSIQGHTIYF
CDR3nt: TGTGCCAGCAGTATACAGGGACACACCATATATTTT

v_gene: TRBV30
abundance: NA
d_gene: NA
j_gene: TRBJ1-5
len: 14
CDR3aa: CAWTDGTRNQPQHF
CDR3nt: TGTGCCTGGACCGACGGGACCCGCAATCAGCCCCAGCATTTT

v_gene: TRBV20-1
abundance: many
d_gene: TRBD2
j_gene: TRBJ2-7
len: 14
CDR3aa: CSAPRLAGEMWQYF
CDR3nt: TGCAGTGCCCCGCGACTAGCGGGAGAAATGTGGCAGTACTTC

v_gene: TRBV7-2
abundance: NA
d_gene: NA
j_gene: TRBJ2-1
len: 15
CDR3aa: CASSLDPGAYNEQFF
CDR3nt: TGTGCCAGCAGCTTAGACCCGGGGGCCTACAATGAGCAGTTCTTC

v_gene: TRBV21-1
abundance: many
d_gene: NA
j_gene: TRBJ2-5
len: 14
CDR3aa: CASSRGGSKETQYF
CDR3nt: TGTGCCAGCAGCAGGGGCGGGAGTAAGGAGACCCAGTACTTC

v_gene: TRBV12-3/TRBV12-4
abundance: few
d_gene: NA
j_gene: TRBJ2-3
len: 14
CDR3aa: CASSLADLGVTQYF
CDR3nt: TGTGCCAGCAGTTTAGCGGACCTAGGAGTTACGCAGTATTTT

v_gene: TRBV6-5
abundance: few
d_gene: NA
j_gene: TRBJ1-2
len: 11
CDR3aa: CASSSRNGYTF
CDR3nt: TGTGCCAGCAGTTCGAGAAATGGCTACACCTTC

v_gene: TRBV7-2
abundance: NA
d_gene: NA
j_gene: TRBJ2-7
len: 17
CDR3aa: CASSLGFLAYSSYEQYF
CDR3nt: TGTGCCAGCAGCTTAGGATTTCTAGCGTACTCCTCCTACGAGCAGTACTTC

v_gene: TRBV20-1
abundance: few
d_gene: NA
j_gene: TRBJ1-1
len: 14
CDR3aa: CSAKWFGGGTEAFF
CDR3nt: TGCAGTGCCAAATGGTTCGGGGGGGGCACTGAAGCTTTCTTT

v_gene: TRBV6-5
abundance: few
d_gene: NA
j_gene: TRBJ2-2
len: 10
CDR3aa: CASGGPELFF
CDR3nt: TGTGCCAGCGGGGGGCCAGAGCTGTTTTTT

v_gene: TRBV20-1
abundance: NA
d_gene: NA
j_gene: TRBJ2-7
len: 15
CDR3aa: CSARYPEGVPSEQYF
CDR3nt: TGCAGTGCCAGATACCCGGAGGGCGTTCCTAGCGAGCAGTACTTC

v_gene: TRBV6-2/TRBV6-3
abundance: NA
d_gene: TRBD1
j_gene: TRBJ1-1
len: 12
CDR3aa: CASKAGGAEAFF
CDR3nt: TGTGCCAGCAAGGCAGGGGGAGCCGAAGCTTTCTTT

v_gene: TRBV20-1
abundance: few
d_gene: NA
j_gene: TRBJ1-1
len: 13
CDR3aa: CSARGNGNTEAFF
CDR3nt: TGCAGTGCTAGAGGGAATGGGAACACTGAAGCTTTCTTT

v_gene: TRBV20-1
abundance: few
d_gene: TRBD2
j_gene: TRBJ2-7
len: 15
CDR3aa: CSARPGLAGGTEQYF
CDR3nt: TGCAGTGCTAGACCGGGACTAGCGGGTGGTACGGAGCAGTACTTC

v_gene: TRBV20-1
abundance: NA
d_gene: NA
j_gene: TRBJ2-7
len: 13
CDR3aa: CSAIVATQPEQYF
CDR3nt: TGCAGTGCTATAGTAGCGACGCAACCCGAGCAGTACTTC

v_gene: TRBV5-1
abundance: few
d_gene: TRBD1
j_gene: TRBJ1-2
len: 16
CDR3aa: CASRATSQTGENGYTF
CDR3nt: TGCGCCAGCAGGGCCACGTCACAGACAGGGGAAAATGGCTACACCTTC

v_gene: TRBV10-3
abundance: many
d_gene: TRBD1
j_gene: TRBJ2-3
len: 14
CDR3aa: CAIMGQRETDTQYF
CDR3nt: TGTGCCATCATGGGACAGAGAGAAACAGATACGCAGTATTTT

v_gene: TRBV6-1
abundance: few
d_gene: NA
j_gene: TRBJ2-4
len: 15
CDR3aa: CASSQQELAKNIQYF
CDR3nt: TGTGCCAGCAGTCAACAAGAACTAGCCAAAAACATTCAGTACTTC

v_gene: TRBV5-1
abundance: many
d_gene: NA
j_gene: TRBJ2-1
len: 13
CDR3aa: CASWQGAYNEQFF
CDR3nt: TGCGCCAGCTGGCAGGGCGCGTACAATGAGCAGTTCTTC